This T cell receptor (beta chain) was recorded in a study of Graves' ophthalmopathy and Graves' hyperthyroidism. Amplification targeted the TCR beta CDR3 regions, with RNA transcripts as the source material. Second-round multiplex PCR followed a first-round RT-PCR using HTBI primers. TCRdb ran MiXCR on the multiplex PCR reads and lists one entry per CDR3 protein. The table has approximately 210,000 distinct CDR3 sequences, 25% to 30% seen once. The V gene lost 4 bases and the J gene lost 3 bases, with 6 bases spanning the gap. The CDR3 contains 12 residues. The germline V gene has CDR1 SEHNR and CDR2 FQNEAQ (reference sequence).

The receptor's source is a man aged 50 to 59 with Graves' ophthalmopathy. The sample consisted of peripheral blood. The rearrangement joins TRBV7-9 to TRBJ2-5, with D unclear. CDR3 in amino acids: CASSSPKETQYF. The CDR3 DNA reads TGTGCCAGCAGCTCCCCGAAAGAGACCCAGTACTTC.